These 22 T cell receptor beta chains share one sample of origin, sequenced in a study of blood T cell repertoires in COVID-19. This table comes from immunoSEQ multiplex PCR, and its TCRdb copy is limited to in-frame clones, with some not included. This sample has 90,000 to 110,000 clones, with about 76% found just once. The specimen sequenced was peripheral blood. The receptors originated from a man of 80 years or more with acute or convalescent COVID-19.

V gene TRBV5-1 combines with J gene TRBJ2-5, with TRBD2 matching over 8 bases. V trimming: 4 bases; J trimming: 2 bases; junction bases outside the gene matches: 7. This CDR3 comprises 15 residues. CDR1 is SGHRS, CDR2 YFSETQ, per germline. CDR3 in DNA: TGCGCCAGCAGCCTATTAGGGACTAGTCAAGAGACCCAGTACTTC. Its protein is CASSLLGTSQETQYF.

This rearrangement joins TRBV7-6 to TRBJ1-1; D perhaps matches TRBD1 (5 bases). Per germline, CDR1 SGHVS and CDR2 FNYEAQ. This CDR3 contains 14 residues. V was cut by 6 bases and J by 5 bases, with 16 bases left in between. The CDR3: CASRGGSRRTEAFF. CDR3 in DNA: TGTGCCAGCAGGGGGGGATCCCGGAGGACTGAAGCTTTCTTT.

The rearrangement joins TRBV19 to TRBJ2-3; 12 positions agree with TRBD2. CDR3 size: 14 residues. Germline assignment: CDR1 LNHDA and CDR2 SQIVND (reference sequence). The V segment lost 6 bases and the J segment 5 bases; nucleotides outside the gene matches: 3. CDR3 amino acids: CASRASGREDTQYF. CDR3 bases: TGTGCCAGTAGGGCTAGCGGGAGGGAAGATACGCAGTATTTT. The entire variable domain, with the rest obtained from reference TRBV19 and TRBJ2-3, is as follows: DGGITQSPKYLFRKEGQNVTLSCEQNLNHDAMYWYRQDPGQGLRLIYYSQIVNDFQKGDIAEGYSVSREKKESFPLTVTSAQKNPTAFYLCASRASGREDTQYFGPGTRLTVL.

The gene calls are TRBV6-5 and TRBJ1-1; the D gene is possibly TRBD1 (5 bases). Germline V CDR1 and CDR2: MNHEY, SVGAGI. This CDR3 region has 12 residues. The V and J ends lost 3 bases and 9 bases respectively, with 11 bases between them. The CDR3 DNA follows: TGTGCCAGCAGTTATAACAGGAGAAAAGCTTTCTTT. Its protein is CASSYNRRKAFF.

The count of this clone is one. The rearrangement uses TRBV10-3 and TRBJ1-5, with TRBD1 identical over 9 bases. CDR1 is ENHRY, CDR2 SYGVKD, per germline. V trimming: 5 bases; J trimming: 5 bases; junction bases outside the gene matches: 7. The CDR3 is made up of 15 amino acids. CDR3 sequence: CAISPGQGRDQPQHF. CDR3 bases: TGTGCCATCAGTCCTGGACAGGGGAGGGATCAGCCCCAGCATTTT.

This rearrangement joins TRBV5-1 to TRBJ1-4, with a tentative D call TRBD1 (6 bases). CDR1 and CDR2 (germline): SGHRS, YFSETQ. Trimming removed 3 bases at V and 1 base at J, with 10 bases between. The CDR3 runs to 15 residues. Written as DNA, the CDR3 is TGCGCCAGCAGCTCACAGGGTGGAACTAATGAAAAACTGTTTTTT. As protein: CASSSQGGTNEKLFF.

The chain carries TRBV28 and TRBJ2-1; 16 positions agree with TRBD2. V trimming: 4 bases; J trimming: 1 base; junction bases outside the gene matches: 13. CDR3 length: 21 residues. The germline V gene has CDR1 MDHEN and CDR2 SYDVKM. The CDR3 sequence is CASSYPSGTSGRAGSYNEQFF. The CDR3 DNA reads as TGTGCCAGCAGTTACCCTTCCGGGACTAGCGGGAGGGCCGGGTCCTACAATGAGCAGTTCTTC.

The chain couples TRBV3-1 (or the pseudogene TRBV3-2) to TRBJ2-5, with D possibly TRBD2 on 8 matching bases. The CDR3 spans 18 residues. CDR1 LGHDT and CDR2 YNNKEL come from the germline V gene (reference sequence). V was clipped by 0 bases and J by 5 bases, with 22 bases between them. The CDR3 DNA sequence: TGTGCCAGCAGCCAAGATCAGAAGGTGACGGGAGGGGGCGAGACCCAGTACTTC. Protein sequence: CASSQDQKVTGGGETQYF.

V and J are TRBV18 and TRBJ1-5, with a weak D call TRBD1 (6 bases). The V end was cut by 6 bases, the J end by 1 base, with 13 bases between. The CDR3 has 15 amino acids. Germline V gives CDR1 KGHSH, CDR2 LQKENI. The CDR3 protein is CASSQDSGSNQPQHF. CDR3 sequence (DNA): TGTGCCAGCTCCCAGGACAGTGGGAGCAATCAGCCCCAGCATTTT.

The V and J genes are TRBV6-4 and TRBJ2-1; the match to TRBD2 covers 9 bases. Germline loops: CDR1 MRHNA, CDR2 SNTAGT. There are 16 residues in the CDR3. V trimming: 6 bases; J trimming: 8 bases; junction bases outside the gene matches: 14. The CDR3 protein is CASSLAGESPFDEQFF. CDR3 bases: TGTGCCAGCAGCTTAGCGGGAGAAAGCCCATTTGATGAGCAGTTCTTC.

V usage is TRBV5-4 and J usage is TRBJ2-3; 9 bases agree with TRBD1. The CDR3 sequence is 14 residues long. Germline assignment: CDR1 SGHNT and CDR2 YYREEE (reference sequence). The junction had 2 bases not matched to a gene; V was cut back by 5 bases and J by 1 base. CDR3 loop: CASSRTGGTDTQYF. CDR3 sequence (DNA): TGTGCCAGCAGTCGGACAGGGGGCACAGATACGCAGTATTTT.

V is TRBV30 and J is TRBJ2-5; weak D call: TRBD1 (6 bases). The V end was cut by 3 bases, the J end by 7 bases, with 12 bases between. The CDR3 totals 12 residues. Germline V lookup: CDR1 GTSNPN, CDR2 SVGIG (reference sequence). This chain's CDR3 is CAWRNREGTQYF. The DNA for the CDR3 is TGTGCCTGGAGGAACAGGGAAGGGACCCAGTACTTC.

This clone was picked up many times. This chain uses TRBV6-4 with TRBJ2-7, with 7 bases lining up with TRBD1. Germline-derived CDR1 and CDR2 are MRHNA and SNTAGT. J gave up 4 bases and V 8 bases, and 8 bases lay outside the gene matches. This CDR3 has 13 residues. CDR3 protein: CASSGQAGYEQYF. The CDR3 DNA is TGTGCCAGCTCCGGACAGGCCGGATACGAGCAGTACTTC.

The chain has TRBV3-1 (or the pseudogene TRBV3-2) and TRBJ1-3; 12 nucleotides agree with TRBD1. This CDR3 region has 16 residues. Trimming cost V 4 bases and J 7 bases; bases outside gene matches: 8. Germline V gives CDR1 LGHDT, CDR2 YNNKEL (reference sequence). The CDR3 region has the DNA TGTGCCAGCAGCCTCTGGGACAGGGGGCCGGGGAACACCATATATTTT. Translated, it gives CASSLWDRGPGNTIYF.

The V call is TRBV6-1, the J call TRBJ1-5, with D uncertain. The CDR3 runs to 14 residues. Germline V CDR1 and CDR2: MNHNS, SASEGT. Trimming pared 2 bases from V and 0 bases from J, leaving 5 bases between. The CDR3 spells CASSESYSNQPQHF. The DNA for the CDR3 is TGTGCCAGCAGTGAAAGCTATAGCAATCAGCCCCAGCATTTT.

This chain connects TRBV29-1 to TRBJ1-1; tentatively, D is TRBD1 (5 bases). CDR3 size: 11 residues. V was pared by 5 bases and J by 10 bases, with 14 bases between. Germline V gives CDR1 SQVTM, CDR2 ANQGSEA. The CDR3 sequence: CSVWGPLGAFF. In DNA, the CDR3 is TGCAGCGTTTGGGGCCCTTTGGGAGCTTTCTTT.

A remark on this clone: The sample has other DNA sequences that encode this CDR3 too. The rearrangement links TRBV3-1 (or the pseudogene TRBV3-2) to TRBJ2-7; no definite D call. Germline V CDR1 and CDR2: LGHDT, YNNKEL (reference sequence). The CDR3 runs 12 residues. V lost 4 bases and J 0 bases, leaving 4 bases between the germline ends. CDR3 region: CASSRSSYEQYF. For the CDR3, the DNA is TGTGCCAGCAGCCGGAGCTCCTACGAGCAGTACTTC.

The rearrangement links TRBV12-3 or TRBV12-4 to TRBJ2-7; D is ambiguous. Trimming took 3 bases from V and 3 from J, leaving 6 bases between them. CDR3 length equals 12 residues. CDR3 DNA: TGTGCCAGCAGTTTTAACATCTACGAGCAGTACTTC. Translating gives CASSFNIYEQYF.

This clone was counted a few times. The CDR3 is CSARDSLNSPLHF. CDR3 in DNA: TGCAGCGCCCGGGACAGTCTTAATTCACCCCTCCACTTT. This chain joins TRBV29-1 and TRBJ1-6; 7 positions match TRBD1. The CDR3 covers 13 residues. CDR1 and CDR2 from the germline V gene are SQVTM and ANQGSEA. J was trimmed by 6 bases and V by 7 bases; bases with no gene match: 6.

This chain links TRBV18 with TRBJ2-1; 8 bases match TRBD2. This CDR3 region has 14 residues. Germline CDR1 is KGHSH and CDR2 is LQKENI. With 2 bases clipped from V and 10 bases from J, the junction kept 7 bases outside the gene matches. CDR3 sequence (DNA): TGTGCCAGCTCACCAACAGCGGGAGTAGGGGAGCAGTTCTTC. Protein product: CASSPTAGVGEQFF.

The chain recombines TRBV6-6 with TRBJ1-4; D is undetermined. This CDR3 has 13 amino acids. V shed 4 bases and J shed 14 bases, with 17 bases lying between them. CDR1 and CDR2 (germline): MNHNY, SVGAGI (reference sequence). The CDR3 protein is CASSFPPDRDLFF. CDR3 coding DNA: TGTGCCAGCAGTTTCCCTCCCGATCGAGATCTGTTTTTT.

This sequence joins TRBV5-6 and TRBJ2-5; 9 bases line up with TRBD2. Germline trimming cut 2 bases from V and 5 bases from J; bases unmatched to any gene: 1. Germline values: CDR1 SGHDT, CDR2 YYEEEE. The CDR3 totals 13 residues. CDR3 sequence (DNA): TGTGCCAGCAGCTTAGGGACTAGCGAGACCCAGTACTTC. It is translated as CASSLGTSETQYF. The full variable domain, with the rest looked up from reference TRBV5-6 and TRBJ2-5, is DAGVTQSPTHLIKTRGQQVTLRCSPKSGHDTVSWYQQALGQGPQFIFQYYEEEERQRGNFPDRFSGHQFPNYSSELNVNALLLGDSALYLCASSLGTSETQYFGPGTRLLVL.